This T cell receptor (beta chain) derives from a study of cytomegalovirus exposure and HLA in healthy donors. The primer mix had 60 Vbeta and 13 Jbeta primers. Profiled with immunoSEQ multiplex PCR; TCRdb holds only in-frame clones, not every one. The sample holds 140,000 to 150,000 clones, about 73% seen once. In the case of this clone: The antigen is undetermined.

Unrecorded immune exposure was likely among donors, who were nominally healthy when sampled. The CDR3 is made up of 16 amino acids. J was trimmed by 8 bases and V by 0 bases; bases with no gene match: 7. Germline V gene sequence: CDR1 SGHRS, CDR2 YFSETQ. Study-wide results and limits: At a 0.05 false discovery rate, a later analysis found over 15,000 TCR beta sequences to be associated with HLA alleles.

This receptor was taken from a woman aged 55-75 years in good health and CMV-seropositive. The sample comprised PBMCs. V gene TRBV5-1 combines with J gene TRBJ2-1, with TRBD1 matching 11 bases. DNA for the CDR3: TGCGCCAGCAGCTTGGTTGGACAGGGGGCGTCGGATGAGCAGTTCTTC. This sequence encodes CASSLVGQGASDEQFF. The complete variable domain, with remaining parts taken from reference TRBV5-1 and TRBJ2-1, reads KAGVTQTPRYLIKTRGQQVTLSCSPISGHRSVSWYQQTPGQGLQFLFEYFSETQRNKGNFPGRFSGRQFSNSRSEMNVSTLELGDSALYLCASSLVGQGASDEQFFGPGTRLTVL.